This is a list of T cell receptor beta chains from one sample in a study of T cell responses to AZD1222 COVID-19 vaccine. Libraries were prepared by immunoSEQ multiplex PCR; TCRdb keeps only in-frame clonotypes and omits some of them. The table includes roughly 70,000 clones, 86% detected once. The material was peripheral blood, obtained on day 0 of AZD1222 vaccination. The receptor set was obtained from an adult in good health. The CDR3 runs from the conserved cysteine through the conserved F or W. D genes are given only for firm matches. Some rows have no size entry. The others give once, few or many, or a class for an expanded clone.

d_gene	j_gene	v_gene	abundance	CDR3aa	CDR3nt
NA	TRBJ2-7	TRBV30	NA	CAWSPTGPYEQYF	TGTGCCTGGAGTCCGACCGGCCCCTACGAGCAGTACTTC
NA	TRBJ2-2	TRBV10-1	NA	CASSEASVNTGELFF	TGCGCCAGCAGTGAAGCTAGCGTTAACACCGGGGAGCTGTTTTTT
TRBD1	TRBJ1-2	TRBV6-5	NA	CASTLDRGRKGYTF	TGTGCCAGCACCCTAGACAGGGGGCGAAAAGGCTACACCTTC
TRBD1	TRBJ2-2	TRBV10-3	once	CATSTGEDRGELFF	TGTGCCACCTCGACAGGGGAGGATCGCGGGGAGCTGTTTTTT
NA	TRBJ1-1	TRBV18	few	CASSPGGTNTEAFF	TGTGCCAGCTCACCGGGAGGAACGAACACTGAAGCTTTCTTT
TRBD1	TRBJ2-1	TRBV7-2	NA	CASSLEDRNNEQFF	TGTGCCAGCAGCTTAGAGGACAGGAACAATGAGCAGTTCTTC
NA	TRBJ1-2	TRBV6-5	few	CASSPKNYGYTF	TGTGCCAGCAGTCCCAAAAATTACGGCTACACCTTC
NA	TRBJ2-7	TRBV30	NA	CAWSTSGGGRAYEQYF	TGTGCCTGGTCTACCTCTGGTGGGGGCAGGGCCTACGAGCAGTACTTC
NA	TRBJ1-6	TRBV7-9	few	CASSLNSDSPLHF	TGTGCCAGCAGCCTGAACAGCGATTCACCCCTCCACTTT
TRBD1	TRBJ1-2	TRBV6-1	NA	CASSEARDRRFGYTF	TGTGCCAGCAGTGAAGCTAGGGACAGGCGGTTTGGCTACACCTTC
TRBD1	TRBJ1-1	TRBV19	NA	CASSIPSTGQTEAFF	TGTGCCAGTAGTATTCCGTCGACAGGGCAAACTGAAGCTTTCTTT
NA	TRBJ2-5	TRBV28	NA	CASNEGVQETQYF	TGTGCCAGCAACGAGGGGGTACAAGAGACCCAGTACTTC
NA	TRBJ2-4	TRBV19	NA	CASSIQLAKNIQYF	TGTGCCAGTAGTATTCAGCTAGCCAAAAACATTCAGTACTTC
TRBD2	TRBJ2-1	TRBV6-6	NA	CATRTSGDNEQFF	TGTGCCACCAGGACTAGCGGGGACAATGAGCAGTTCTTC
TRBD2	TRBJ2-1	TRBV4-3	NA	CASSQEREFEQFF	TGCGCCAGCAGCCAAGAGCGGGAGTTTGAGCAGTTCTTC
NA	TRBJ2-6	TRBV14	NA	CASSQAHSGANVLTF	TGTGCCAGCAGCCAAGCCCACTCTGGGGCCAACGTCCTGACTTTC
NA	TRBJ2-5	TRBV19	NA	CASSIGGVQETQYF	TGTGCCAGTAGTATTGGCGGGGTCCAAGAGACCCAGTACTTC
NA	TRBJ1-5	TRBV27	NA	CASSLGGGRQPQHF	TGTGCCAGCAGTTTAGGCGGGGGGCGACAGCCCCAGCATTTT
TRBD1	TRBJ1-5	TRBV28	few	CASSLTGTASNQPQHF	TGTGCCAGCAGTTTAACCGGGACAGCTAGCAATCAGCCCCAGCATTTT
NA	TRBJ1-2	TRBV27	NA	CASSFPDNYGYTF	TGTGCCAGCAGTTTTCCCGACAACTATGGCTACACCTTC
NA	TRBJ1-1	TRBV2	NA	CASSRLQGEAFF	TGTGCCAGCAGTAGGTTACAGGGCGAAGCTTTCTTT
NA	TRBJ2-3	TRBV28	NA	CASSYGGADTQYF	TGTGCCAGCAGTTACGGGGGCGCAGATACGCAGTATTTT
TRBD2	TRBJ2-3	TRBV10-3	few	CAISGGRGGADTQYF	TGTGCCATCAGTGGTGGGAGGGGTGGCGCAGATACGCAGTATTTT
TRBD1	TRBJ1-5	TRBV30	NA	CAWGQGWSQPQHF	TGTGCCTGGGGACAGGGTTGGTCTCAGCCCCAGCATTTT
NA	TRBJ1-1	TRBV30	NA	CAWRGHRTEAFF	TGTGCCTGGCGGGGACACCGGACTGAAGCTTTCTTT
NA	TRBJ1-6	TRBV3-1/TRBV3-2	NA	CASSPPGLSYSSYNSPLHF	TGTGCCAGCAGCCCCCCGGGACTTTCTTACAGCTCCTATAATTCACCCCTCCACTTT
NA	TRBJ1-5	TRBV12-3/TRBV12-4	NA	CASSLGIQPQHF	TGTGCCAGCAGTTTGGGTATACAGCCCCAGCATTTT
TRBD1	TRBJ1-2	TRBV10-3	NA	CAISESGRDSPYGYTF	TGTGCCATCAGTGAGTCGGGAAGGGACAGCCCCTATGGCTACACCTTC
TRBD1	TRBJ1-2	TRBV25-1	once	CASSEDRGPRGGYTF	TGTGCCAGCAGTGAGGACAGGGGGCCACGAGGGGGCTACACCTTC
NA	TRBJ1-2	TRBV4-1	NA	CASSQGWVNGGGYTF	TGCGCCAGCAGCCAAGGGTGGGTAAACGGAGGGGGCTACACCTTC
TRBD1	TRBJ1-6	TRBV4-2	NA	CASSQESQGASSPLHF	TGTGCCAGCAGCCAAGAATCCCAGGGGGCAAGTTCACCCCTCCACTTT
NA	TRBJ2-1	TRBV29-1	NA	CSAGHTDEQFF	TGCAGCGCGGGGCACACCGATGAGCAGTTCTTC
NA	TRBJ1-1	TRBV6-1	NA	CASSDPGVGAFF	TGTGCCAGCAGTGATCCAGGGGTAGGGGCTTTCTTT
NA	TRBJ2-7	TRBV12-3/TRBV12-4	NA	CASSFGGAYEQYF	TGTGCCAGCAGTTTCGGCGGTGCCTACGAGCAGTACTTC
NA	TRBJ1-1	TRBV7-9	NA	CASSYLQNTEAFF	TGTGCCAGCAGTTACCTACAGAACACTGAAGCTTTCTTT
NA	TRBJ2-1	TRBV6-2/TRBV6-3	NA	CASSSGKESYNEQFF	TGTGCCAGCAGTTCAGGGAAGGAGAGTTACAATGAGCAGTTCTTC
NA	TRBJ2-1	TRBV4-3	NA	CASSQFRALGRSYNEQFF	TGCGCCAGCAGCCAATTTCGCGCGCTGGGCCGATCCTACAATGAGCAGTTCTTC
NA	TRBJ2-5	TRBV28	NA	CASSGLSAESQETQYF	TGTGCCAGCAGCGGCCTGTCAGCAGAAAGCCAAGAGACCCAGTACTTC
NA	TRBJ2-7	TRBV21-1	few	CASSPKGQGSSYEQYF	TGTGCCAGCAGCCCTAAGGGACAGGGAAGCTCCTACGAGCAGTACTTC
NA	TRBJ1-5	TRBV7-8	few	CASSYTGTYSNQPQHF	TGTGCCAGCAGCTATACAGGGACCTATAGCAATCAGCCCCAGCATTTT
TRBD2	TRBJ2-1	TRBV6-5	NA	CASTGRERFWDEQFF	TGTGCCAGCACTGGGCGGGAGAGGTTCTGGGATGAGCAGTTCTTC
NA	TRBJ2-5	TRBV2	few	CASRLRTAQETQYF	TGTGCCAGCAGACTGAGGACGGCTCAAGAGACCCAGTACTTC
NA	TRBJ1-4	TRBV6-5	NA	CASARGEKEKLFF	TGTGCCAGCGCGAGGGGAGAGAAAGAAAAACTGTTTTTT
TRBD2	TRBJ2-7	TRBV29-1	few	CSVAGLAGNIEYF	TGCAGCGTCGCTGGGCTAGCGGGAAATATCGAATACTTC
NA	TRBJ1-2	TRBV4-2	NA	CASSQGREDGYTF	TGTGCCAGCAGCCAGGGCAGGGAGGACGGCTACACCTTC
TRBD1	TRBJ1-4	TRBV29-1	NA	CSGNRTGSTNEKLFF	TGCAGCGGCAACCGGACAGGATCAACTAATGAAAAACTGTTTTTT
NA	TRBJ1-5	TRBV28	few	CASSLLQPNQPQHF	TGTGCCAGCAGTTTATTGCAGCCCAATCAGCCCCAGCATTTT
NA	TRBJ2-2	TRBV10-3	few	CAISAGANTGELFF	TGTGCCATCAGTGCGGGGGCGAACACCGGGGAGCTGTTTTTT
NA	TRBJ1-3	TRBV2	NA	CASSGTVARGRPGNTIYF	TGTGCCAGCAGCGGCACTGTGGCCAGGGGACGACCTGGAAACACCATATATTTT
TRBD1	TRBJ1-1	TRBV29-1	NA	CSGTRGQGLVGTEAFF	TGCAGCGGAACCCGTGGACAGGGGTTAGTTGGCACTGAAGCTTTCTTT
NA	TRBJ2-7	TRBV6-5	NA	CASSDSGAIHEQYF	TGTGCCAGCAGTGACTCGGGGGCGATCCACGAGCAGTACTTC
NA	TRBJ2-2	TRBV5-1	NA	CASSQSGLTGELFF	TGCGCCAGCAGTCAGTCGGGATTGACCGGGGAGCTGTTTTTT
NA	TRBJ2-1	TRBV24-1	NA	CATSDFAGGPDEGVNEQFF	TGTGCCACCAGTGATTTTGCCGGGGGACCGGACGAGGGGGTCAATGAGCAGTTCTTC
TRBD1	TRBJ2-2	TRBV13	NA	CASSQGQATGELFF	TGTGCCAGCAGCCAGGGACAGGCCACCGGGGAGCTGTTTTTT
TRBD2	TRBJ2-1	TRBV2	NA	CASTFSSGSSYNEQFF	TGTGCCAGCACCTTTTCTAGCGGGAGCTCCTACAATGAGCAGTTCTTC
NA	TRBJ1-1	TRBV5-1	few	CASSLGDFSNTEAFF	TGCGCCAGCAGCTTGGGTGACTTTTCGAACACTGAAGCTTTCTTT
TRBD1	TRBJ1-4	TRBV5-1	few	CASSTGTGREKLFF	TGCGCCAGCAGCACCGGGACAGGCCGCGAAAAACTGTTTTTT
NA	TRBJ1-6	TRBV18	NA	CASSPTTPDNSPLHF	TGTGCCAGCTCACCTACGACACCTGATAATTCACCCCTCCACTTT
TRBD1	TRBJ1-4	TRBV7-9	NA	CASSLDLTGAWNEKLFF	TGTGCCAGCAGCTTAGATTTAACAGGGGCCTGGAACGAAAAACTGTTTTTT